This T cell receptor beta chain was profiled in a study of OX40 agonist ivuxolimab in advanced cancers. Study as a whole: Partial response was recorded in three patients: one hepatocellular carcinoma and two cutaneous melanoma cases. Study-level findings and limits: CD8+ T cells were the subset that, on average, had more expanded clones than CD4+. A proportion of nonresponders additionally exhibited low normalized T-cell clonal expansion. Both blood CD4+ and CD8+ T cells showed clonal growth by week 6 at 0.1 to 3.0 mg/kg.

To note about this clone: The antigen remains unidentified.

The table came from immunoSEQ multiplex PCR; TCRdb's copy has only in-frame clones and leaves some out. The sample contains just under 75,000 clones, about 93% of which appear only once. The material was CD4+ or CD8+ T cells sorted from blood, obtained in a trial of the OX40 agonist ivuxolimab. This clonotype was sampled from an adult with an advanced solid tumor such as melanoma, head and neck, liver or kidney cancer.

The CDR3 region has the DNA TGTGCCAGCAGCTCGGGACTAGCGAACACCGGGGAGCTGTTTTTT. Translating gives CASSSGLANTGELFF. The chain uses TRBV7-9 and TRBJ2-2; 8 nucleotides match TRBD2. Trimming cost V 4 bases and J 0 bases; bases outside gene matches: 1. The CDR3 is 15 amino acids. Germline CDR1 reads SEHNR; CDR2 reads FQNEAQ (reference sequence).